This T cell receptor (beta chain) comes out of a study of blood T cell repertoires in COVID-19 (TCRdb year 2020). Notes on the research overall: Samples from collaborators originated in the United States, Italy and Spain and spanned both the acute and convalescent phases of COVID-19. The prospective study material was composed of cDNA or gDNA derived from T cells, B-cell-depleted T cells, or PBMCs. The repertoires were released in a freely available public database meant as a resource for research on the immune response to SARS-CoV-2. The samples were drawn from two sources: the first 160 participants of the ongoing ImmuneRACE study, and 1,000 to 1,500 subjects contributed by 6 global collaborators. Where available, HLA class I and class II types were taken from metadata supplied by the sample provider and were not determined by assay-based typing. Deeply sampled blood TCRbeta repertoires from subjects exposed to, actively infected with, or recovered from COVID-19 were included in the dataset. A de-identified subject ID, COVID-19 status, age in years and sex were almost always included in the sample metadata.

Overall study outcomes, separate from this receptor: Clinical and demographic metadata were provided uncurated, with the amount varying by source and participant.

The immunoSEQ Assay, a bias-controlled multiplex PCR, was used to amplify TCRbeta CDR3 regions from genomic DNA. Concerning the study's data processing: Nucleated cell counts per sample were estimated from amplification of reference gene primers within the assay. To quantify the absolute abundance of each unique TCRbeta CDR3 rearrangement, sequence reads were collapsed and filtered. For each sample, productive Simpson clonality was calculated by taking the square root of Simpson's diversity index across productive rearrangements. Held by TCRdb, this immuneACCESS table contains in-frame sequences only and omits some clones. Under half of the omission traces to an unresolved V gene where checked; the cause of the rest is unknown. V and J calls and clone size come straight from that table; D and trimming were deduced from the DNA. The sample data list tens of thousands of clones, and 75% to 85% of these were observed just once. Roughly 28% of the sample goes to the ten largest clones.

Based on the germline V gene (reference sequence), the CDR1 and CDR2 sequences are LNHDA and SQIVND. V was cut back by 6 bases and J by 0 bases, leaving a gap of 9 bases between them. The CDR3 numbers 13 residues from cysteine through phenylalanine. Only the CDR3 portion is preserved as DNA: 39 bases, with reading frame beginning at the first base. This clone was observed a few times. Its antigen is still unknown. There are no base qualities to consult, and no much larger clone falls within one base. Collaborating institutions collected whole blood in K2EDTA tubes following their own protocols. For TCRbeta analysis, collaborators shipped samples as frozen whole blood, isolated PBMCs, or DNA extracted from either of those sample types.

This receptor was taken from a woman at least 80 years old with acute or convalescent COVID-19. The chain is encoded by TRBV19 joined to TRBJ2-7, with a weak D call of TRBD2 (6 bases match). Sequencing used peripheral blood. The DNA reads TGTGCCAGTAGCGAGGGACTCTCCTACGAGCAGTACTTC. It specifies CASSEGLSYEQYF.